Following are 29 T cell receptor beta chains from one sample sequenced in a study of cytomegalovirus exposure and HLA in healthy donors (dated by TCRdb to about 2017). Library prep was done by the immunoSEQ multiplex PCR assay. The multiplex PCR relied on a mix of 60 forward primers for TCR Vbeta segments and 13 reverse primers for TCR Jbeta segments. Held by TCRdb, this immuneACCESS table contains in-frame sequences only and omits some clones. Under half of the omission traces to an unresolved V gene where checked; the cause of the rest is unknown. The sample table shows fewer than 150,000 clones, and roughly three quarters are seen once. The ten largest clones take up about 5% of the sample. Material: PBMCs. The receptors derive from a male donor in good health and CMV-seronegative.

This clone has just one count. CDR3 region: CASSFSKSDTQYF. The CDR3 bases are TGTGCCAGCAGCTTTTCAAAATCAGATACGCAGTATTTT. V is TRBV7-2 and J is TRBJ2-3; D not certain. There are 13 residues in the CDR3. Trimming removed 3 bases at V and 4 bases at J, with 8 bases between. In germline, CDR1 is SGHTA, CDR2 FQGNSA.

The gene calls are TRBV27 and TRBJ2-3; 7 positions agree with TRBD2. In germline, CDR1 is MNHEY, CDR2 SMNVEV (reference sequence). This CDR3 has 15 amino acids. After removal of 2 bases from V and 1 base from J, the junction contained 3 bases not matched to a gene. CDR3 protein: CASSLIRGGTDTQYF. The CDR3 nucleotides are TGTGCCAGCAGTTTAATCCGGGGGGGCACAGATACGCAGTATTTT.

The chain joins TRBV7-2 to TRBJ2-5; no clear D. The tail of the sequence fits TRBJ2-7 better, so the J call may be wrong. CDR3 length: 14 amino acids. CDR1 is SGHTA and CDR2 is FQGNSA in the germline V gene. As DNA, the CDR3 is TGTGCCAGCAGCTTAGGTTTCACCTCCTACGAGCAGTACTTC. This sequence encodes CASSLGFTSYEQYF.

This sequence joins TRBV7-9 and TRBJ1-1; TRBD1 is a possible D gene (5 bases). Germline V gives CDR1 SEHNR, CDR2 FQNEAQ (reference sequence). The CDR3 contains 15 residues. V was pared by 7 bases and J by 1 base, with 16 bases between. The CDR3 bases are TGTGCCAGCACCCGGGGGAGGGGAGCGAACACTGAAGCTTTCTTT. The encoded protein is CASTRGRGANTEAFF.

The V and J genes are TRBV6-5 and TRBJ1-4; weak D call: TRBD1 (6 bases). The CDR3 totals 14 residues. Trimming left V 2 bases short and J 8 bases short, with 12 bases between. Germline V gives CDR1 MNHEY, CDR2 SVGAGI. The CDR3 DNA is TGTGCCAGCAGTTACGCGGGGGCCGGGGAAAAACTGTTTTTT. This encodes CASSYAGAGEKLFF.

This clone was observed a few times. This chain connects TRBV11-3 to TRBJ2-1; D is ambiguous. The ends were cut back, 4 bases at V and 5 bases at J, with 12 bases in the middle. The CDR3 has 14 residues. Germline CDR1 reads SGHNT; CDR2 reads YENEEA. CDR3 residues: CASSSSGSNNEQFF. The CDR3, as DNA: TGTGCCAGCAGCTCCTCCGGGTCAAACAATGAGCAGTTCTTC.

This clone was counted a single time. The chain employs TRBV29-1 and TRBJ1-2; D is unresolved. V was shortened by 4 bases and J by 8 bases, with 14 bases between the two germline ends. The CDR3 covers 12 residues. The V gene's germline CDR1 is SQVTM and CDR2 ANQGSEA. This CDR3 is CSVGPGKAGYTF. CDR3 coding DNA: TGCAGCGTTGGTCCCGGGAAAGCGGGCTACACCTTC.

V usage is TRBV7-2 and J usage is TRBJ1-1, with unresolved D. The germline CDR1 and CDR2 sequences are SGHTA and FQGNSA. The V gene lost 5 bases and the J gene lost 0 bases, with 16 bases spanning the gap. CDR3 size: 16 residues. CDR3 sequence: CASSVGVTAVNTEAFF. In nucleotides, the CDR3 is TGTGCCAGCAGCGTCGGGGTAACGGCAGTGAACACTGAAGCTTTCTTT.

The chain has TRBV7-9 and TRBJ1-1; no firm D call. V lost 5 bases and J lost 8, with 12 bases in between. CDR1 and CDR2 from the germline V gene are SEHNR and FQNEAQ (reference sequence). The CDR3 runs 12 residues. The CDR3 here is CASSDLKQEAFF. The DNA of the CDR3 is TGTGCCAGCAGCGATTTGAAACAGGAAGCTTTCTTT.

The chain couples TRBV10-3 to TRBJ1-2, with 7 bases lining up with TRBD1. The CDR3 runs 18 residues. Germline assignment: CDR1 ENHRY and CDR2 SYGVKD. V lost 0 bases to trimming and J lost 7 bases; unmatched junction nucleotides: 17. The CDR3 is CAISESVDRAGRSGGYTF. The CDR3 nucleotides read TGTGCCATCAGTGAGTCGGTCGACAGGGCTGGGCGGTCGGGTGGCTACACCTTC.

This clone came up a few times. This chain links TRBV4-1 with TRBJ1-2; D call uncertain. V dropped 1 base and J dropped 14 bases, with 17 bases sitting between them. The length of the CDR3 is 13 residues. Germline V gene sequence: CDR1 MGHRA, CDR2 YSYEKL. The CDR3 loop reads CASSQVKRSRRTF. The CDR3 coding sequence is TGCGCCAGCAGCCAAGTAAAACGGTCCCGGAGGACCTTC.

This clone was detected only once. This rearrangement joins TRBV7-2 to TRBJ2-7; 11 bases map to TRBD2. The CDR3 contains 16 residues. The ends lost 5 bases at V and 3 bases at J; junction bases unmatched: 9. Germline lookup yields CDR1 SGHTA and CDR2 FQGNSA. DNA of the CDR3: TGTGCCAGCAGCCGAGGGACTAGCGGCATTCTCTACGAGCAGTACTTC. Protein sequence: CASSRGTSGILYEQYF.

V gene TRBV6-6 combines with J gene TRBJ1-5; D is unresolved. Trimming took off 4 bases at V and 2 bases at J, with 12 bases between the two ends. CDR1 is MNHNY, CDR2 SVGAGI, per germline (reference sequence). The CDR3 sequence is 15 residues long. CDR3 protein: CASSWSTEGNQPQHF. The CDR3, as DNA: TGTGCCAGCAGTTGGTCCACGGAGGGCAATCAGCCCCAGCATTTT.

The DNA of the CDR3 is TGTGCCAGCAGTTTAGCAGGGCGGTATGGCTACACCTTC. Encoded protein: CASSLAGRYGYTF. This sequence joins TRBV28 and TRBJ1-2; D is perhaps TRBD1 (5 bases). V lost 2 bases to trimming and J lost 5 bases, with 9 bases between them. This CDR3 has 13 amino acids. In germline, CDR1 is MDHEN, CDR2 SYDVKM.

This clone has just a few counts. The chain employs TRBV30 and TRBJ1-1, with 8 nucleotides matching TRBD1. This CDR3 spans 16 amino acids. The J segment lost 0 bases and the V segment lost 8 bases, leaving 14 bases of the junction unmatched. Germline-derived CDR1 and CDR2 are GTSNPN and SVGIG (reference sequence). As DNA, the CDR3 is TGTGCCCCTAAGGCAGGGGGCTTAAGAATGAACACTGAAGCTTTCTTT. Amino acid sequence: CAPKAGGLRMNTEAFF.

The chain combines TRBV5-1 with TRBJ2-5, with TRBD2 matching 10 bases. J lost 2 bases, V lost 4 bases, and 5 bases had no gene match. This CDR3 region has 15 residues. The germline V gene encodes CDR1 SGHRS and CDR2 YFSETQ. DNA of the CDR3: TGCGCCAGCAGCCCAAGACTAGCGGGTCAAGAGACCCAGTACTTC. It codes for CASSPRLAGQETQYF.

This chain uses TRBV10-3 with TRBJ2-6, with D unresolved. CDR1 and CDR2 from the germline V gene are ENHRY and SYGVKD. CDR3 length: 16 residues. V gave up 8 bases and J gave up 0 bases, with 14 bases separating them. The CDR3 bases are TGTGCCATCTCCCGGGTGGTCTACTCTGGGGCCAACGTCCTGACTTTC. Its translation is CAISRVVYSGANVLTF.

This sequence joins TRBV27 and TRBJ2-7; 8 positions agree with TRBD1. The CDR3 contains 14 residues. Trimming cost V 5 bases and J 3 bases; bases outside gene matches: 6. Germline V lookup: CDR1 MNHEY, CDR2 SMNVEV (reference sequence). The CDR3 DNA follows: TGTGCCAGCAGTCCGCGGGACAGGAACTACGAGCAGTACTTC. Its translation is CASSPRDRNYEQYF.

The chain is built from TRBV30 and TRBJ2-2, with 7 bases that match TRBD1. From germline, CDR1 is GTSNPN and CDR2 SVGIG (reference sequence). There are 13 residues in the CDR3. V lost 1 base, J lost 7 bases, and 3 bases stayed unmatched. The CDR3 coding sequence is TGTGCCTGGAGTGGGGGACAGAGCGGGGAGCTGTTTTTT. It encodes CAWSGGQSGELFF.

This chain joins TRBV5-5 and TRBJ2-7; 7 bases map to TRBD1. Germline V gene data show CDR1 as SGHKS and CDR2 as YYEKEE (reference sequence). V lost 0 bases to trimming and J lost 3 bases; unmatched junction nucleotides: 6. The CDR3 covers 15 residues. The CDR3 nucleotides are TGTGCCAGCAGCTTGGGACAGGGAGAGTTCTACGAGCAGTACTTC. This encodes CASSLGQGEFYEQYF.

This clone was observed a single time. The chain is built from TRBV11-2 and TRBJ1-3; D might be TRBD1 (6 bases). The CDR3 is 16 amino acids. Germline CDR1 and CDR2: SGHAT and FQNNGV. Between the trimmed V and J ends, which lost 1 base and 0 bases, there was a span of 10 bases. CDR3 loop: CASSLVRGYSGNTIYF. CDR3 DNA sequence: TGTGCCAGCAGCTTAGTAAGGGGGTACTCTGGAAACACCATATATTTT.

V and J are TRBV9 and TRBJ1-1; D unclear. The CDR3 extends over 15 amino acids. CDR1 and CDR2 (germline): SGDLS, YYNGEE. Trimming removed 0 bases at V and 0 bases at J, with 9 bases between. The CDR3 here is CASSVGTIMNTEAFF. DNA of the CDR3: TGTGCCAGCAGCGTAGGGACTATCATGAACACTGAAGCTTTCTTT.

The chain has TRBV9 and TRBJ2-7; unclear D gene. There are 14 residues in the CDR3. Trimming took 0 bases from V and 2 from J, leaving 9 bases between them. CDR1 is SGDLS, CDR2 YYNGEE, per germline. In DNA, the CDR3 is TGTGCCAGCAGCGTAGCTTTACAAGCCTACGAGCAGTACTTC. It encodes CASSVALQAYEQYF.

The V gene is TRBV28, the J gene TRBJ1-1; 9 bases align to TRBD1. This CDR3 is 14 amino acids long. Trimming at V came to 5 bases and at J to 3 bases, leaving 4 bases not matched to a gene. Germline loops: CDR1 MDHEN, CDR2 SYDVKM. For the CDR3, the DNA is TGTGCCAGCAGTACCGGGACAGGGTACACTGAAGCTTTCTTT. It translates to CASSTGTGYTEAFF. The full variable domain, its missing parts supplied by reference TRBV28 and TRBJ1-1, is DVKVTQSSRYLVKRTGEKVFLECVQDMDHENMFWYRQDPGLGLRLIYFSYDVKMKEKGDIPEGYSVSREKKERFSLILESASTNQTSMYLCASSTGTGYTEAFFGQGTRLTVV.

This clone was counted once. The chain has TRBV9 and TRBJ2-7, with TRBD1 as a possible D gene (5 bases). The germline V gene encodes CDR1 SGDLS and CDR2 YYNGEE. CDR3 length equals 15 residues. Trimming removed 4 bases from V and 3 bases from J, with 17 bases in between. The CDR3 DNA reads TGTGCCAGCAGCCCGAGAGACAGCTTTGGCTACGAGCAGTACTTC. This encodes CASSPRDSFGYEQYF.

The chain carries TRBV6-5 and TRBJ1-2; a possible D gene is TRBD1 (5 bases). The CDR3 covers 15 residues. CDR1 and CDR2 (germline): MNHEY, SVGAGI. V was trimmed by 0 bases and J by 4 bases, leaving 12 bases between them. CDR3 sequence reads: CASSYSTAGIYGYTF. The CDR3, as DNA: TGTGCCAGCAGTTACTCGACTGCAGGGATCTATGGCTACACCTTC.

The CDR3 nucleotides read TGTGCCAGCAGCCAAGCGGCTAGCGGGTACCACAATGAGCAGTTCTTC. Translating it yields CASSQAASGYHNEQFF. The chain joins TRBV4-2 to TRBJ2-1, with 8 bases aligning to TRBD2. With 1 base clipped from V and 5 bases from J, the junction kept 7 bases outside the gene matches. This CDR3 is built from 16 residues. CDR1 is LGHNA, CDR2 YNFKEQ, per germline.

V and J are TRBV19 and TRBJ1-2; 8 nucleotides line up with TRBD1. V shed 4 bases, J shed 6 bases, and the junction held 7 bases outside the gene matches. Germline V lookup: CDR1 LNHDA, CDR2 SQIVND (reference sequence). This CDR3 region has 14 residues. The CDR3 DNA sequence: TGTGCCAGTAGTACACGGACAGGGCGGGATGGCTACACCTTC. The encoded protein is CASSTRTGRDGYTF.

The V call is TRBV11-3, the J call TRBJ2-7; 7 bases map to TRBD1. The ends lost 1 base at V and 7 bases at J; junction bases unmatched: 7. Germline V lookup: CDR1 SGHNT, CDR2 YENEEA. The CDR3 loop spans 14 amino acids. In DNA, the CDR3 is TGTGCCAGCAGCTTAGGAGACAGGGCTGGGGAGCAGTACTTC. Translated: CASSLGDRAGEQYF.